One sample yielded the 3 T cell receptor beta chains listed below, sequenced in a study of radiotherapy plus CTLA-4 blockade in lung cancer. Profiling relied on immunoSEQ multiplex PCR, and the TCRdb table lists in-frame clones only, not all of them. The table shows under 95,000 clones, with 78% occurring only once. The sequences come from peripheral blood, collected from a patient treated with radiotherapy plus ipilimumab. Receptors originate from a human donor with non-small cell lung cancer whose response to radiotherapy plus ipilimumab could not be evaluated. Some clones in this sample may be carry-over from other donors' samples.

This clone was counted a single time. The chain joins TRBV27 to TRBJ2-7, with a possible D match to TRBD2 (6 bases). V lost 0 bases and J lost 4, with 7 bases in between. This CDR3 contains 13 residues. CDR1 and CDR2 (germline): MNHEY, SMNVEV (reference sequence). The CDR3 spells CASSLSGSYEQYF. CDR3 coding DNA: TGTGCCAGCAGTTTATCCGGGAGTTACGAGCAGTACTTC.

The chain uses TRBV11-3 and TRBJ1-5; 8 bases agree with TRBD1. The CDR3 length is 18 residues. V lost 4 bases and J lost 5; bases outside the gene matches: 16. Germline CDR1 reads SGHNT; CDR2 reads YENEEA. The DNA of the CDR3 is TGTGCCAGCAGCTCCCTAGCCTCGGACAGGGCTCCGGATCAGCCCCAGCATTTT. This sequence encodes CASSSLASDRAPDQPQHF.

V and J are TRBV20-1 and TRBJ2-5; no clear D. The germline V gene encodes CDR1 DFQATT and CDR2 SNEGSKA (reference sequence). The CDR3 length is 10 residues. Trimming stripped 4 bases from V and 3 bases from J, with 3 bases between. DNA of the CDR3: TGCAGTGCTACTGAAGAGACCCAGTACTTC. Translating gives CSATEETQYF.